This note documents a single T cell receptor beta chain sequence. The data were obtained in a study of blood T cell repertoires in COVID-19. As for the study in general: Sample material is recorded as cDNA or gDNA derived from T cells, B-cell-depleted T cells, or PBMCs.

Only in-frame clones appear in the TCRdb table, and some are missing; sequencing was by immunoSEQ multiplex PCR. The sample has some 80,000 clones, about four fifths seen once; the top ten hold about 15%. V was clipped by 0 bases and J by 5 bases, with 10 bases between them. This CDR3 is 14 amino acids long. The germline CDR1 and CDR2 sequences are LGHNA and YSLEER. The V gene is TRBV4-3, the J gene TRBJ1-1; unclear D gene. The sequenced sample consisted of peripheral blood. This TCR came from a human donor in a cohort sampled during active COVID-19. CDR3 region: CASSQDHYTTEAFF. As DNA, the CDR3 is TGCGCCAGCAGCCAAGATCACTATACTACTGAAGCTTTCTTT.